Following are 4 T cell receptor beta chains from one sample sequenced in a study of beta chain features in type 1 diabetes (dated by TCRdb to 2016 to 2019). Preparation of the library involved the immunoSEQ multiplex PCR assay. The High Capacity cDNA Reverse Transcription Kit was used to reverse transcribe all of the isolated RNA, meaning that expressed TCRB transcripts were what got sequenced. The table comes from immuneACCESS by way of TCRdb, which keeps in-frame sequences with V and J called. Part of the clones is missing from these tables; in studies checked, under half for an unresolved V gene and the rest for unknown reasons. The sample profile shows under 300,000 clones; roughly 17% of them were found once. Together, the top ten hold approximately 0.087% of the sample. The paper's findings and limits, for the study overall: In all four CD4+ subsets, TCRB CDR3 length was moderately but significantly shorter in type 1 diabetes patients.

No antigen is known for these receptors. Sequencing was done on a sample of naive CD4+ T cells from blood. This specimen's cell subset or site label, interpreted: true naive CD4+ T cells. Receptors were obtained from a young man with type 1 diabetes.

This clone was detected only a few times. The rearrangement links TRBV30 to TRBJ1-1; D not resolved. The CDR3 has 13 residues. Germline V gene lookup returns CDR1 GTSNPN and CDR2 SVGIG (reference sequence). V gave up 4 bases and J gave up 0 bases, with 9 bases separating them. In DNA form, the CDR3 reads TGTGCCTGGAAGGCGCGGATGAACACTGAAGCTTTCTTT. Its translation is CAWKARMNTEAFF. The variable domain in full, completed from reference TRBV30 and TRBJ1-1, reads SQTIHQWPATLVQPVGSPLSLECTVEGTSNPNLYWYRQAAGRGLQLLFYSVGIGQISSEVPQNLSASRPQDRQFILSSKKLLLSDSGFYLCAWKARMNTEAFFGQGTRLTVV.

This clone was detected only a few times. The V call is TRBV5-1, the J call TRBJ2-3, with TRBD2 matching over 10 bases. J was trimmed by 3 bases and V by 0 bases; bases with no gene match: 4. This CDR3 contains 16 residues. Germline values: CDR1 SGHRS, CDR2 YFSETQ. The CDR3: CASSLASSGSTDTQYF. The CDR3 coding sequence is TGCGCCAGCAGCTTGGCGTCTAGCGGGAGTACAGATACGCAGTATTTT.

The J gene is TRBJ1-4, the V gene TRBV2; D gene ambiguous. CDR1 and CDR2 (germline): SNHLY, FYNNEI. V dropped 4 bases and J dropped 2 bases, with 11 bases sitting between them. CDR3 length: 15 amino acids. Here the CDR3 reads CASSVNGRTNEKLFF. CDR3 DNA: TGTGCCAGCAGTGTAAACGGGAGGACTAATGAAAAACTGTTTTTT.

This chain joins TRBV7-8 and TRBJ1-1; 8 nucleotides match TRBD1. The V gene end was trimmed by 3 bases and the J gene end by 1 base; junction bases not matched to a gene: 4. The CDR3 is 15 residues long. Germline CDR1 SGHVS, CDR2 FQNEAQ. The CDR3: CASSFPGGANTEAFF. The DNA of the CDR3 is TGTGCCAGCAGCTTCCCAGGGGGCGCGAACACTGAAGCTTTCTTT.